This T cell receptor beta chain was sequenced for a study of blood T cell repertoires in COVID-19. On the study more broadly: Researchers got acute and convalescent COVID-19 samples from the United States, Italy and Spain.

Profiled with immunoSEQ multiplex PCR; TCRdb holds only in-frame clones, not every one. The sample has under 200,000 clones, roughly 82% seen once. There are a few counts of this clone. This CDR3 is 13 amino acids long. Per germline, CDR1 SGHRS and CDR2 YFSETQ. J gave up 8 bases and V 0 bases, and 2 bases lay outside the gene matches. The sequence derives from a woman aged 55-69 years with acute COVID-19. Sequenced input: PBMCs or T cells enriched from blood (not recorded which). The J gene is TRBJ2-1, the V gene TRBV5-1; 7 nucleotides match TRBD2. Written as DNA, the CDR3 is TGCGCCAGCAGCTTGGGAGCGGGGTATGAGCAGTTCTTC. Its translation is CASSLGAGYEQFF.